The table lists the clone carrying this TCR beta chain with a count of one. These donors, healthy bone marrow donors, were studied. The sample originates from a study of cytomegalovirus exposure and HLA in healthy donors. The PCR had 60 Vbeta and 13 Jbeta primers. Assay used: immunoSEQ multiplex PCR; TCRdb lists only in-frame clones, some missing. The data contain 150,000 to 200,000 clones, more than 65% of them singletons. Sample: PBMCs. The TCR sequence derives from a young woman in good health and CMV-seropositive.

The CDR3 here is CASSMTENNEQFF. CDR3 coding DNA: TGTGCCAGCAGCATGACAGAGAACAATGAGCAGTTCTTC. The genes are TRBV27 and TRBJ2-1; D may be TRBD1 (5 bases). Per germline, CDR1 MNHEY and CDR2 SMNVEV (reference sequence). V was pared by 6 bases and J by 5 bases, with 11 bases between. The CDR3 loop spans 13 amino acids.